The TCR beta chain described here comes from a study of cytomegalovirus exposure and HLA in healthy donors. Study-wide results and limits: TRBV6-2, TRBV6-3 and some other V segments were excluded as indistinguishable. The authors confirmed in vitro that a few CMV-associated chains were specific for CMV antigens.

The germline V and J ends were trimmed by 7 bases and 14 bases, with 14 bases remaining between them. From germline, CDR1 is LNHDA and CDR2 SQIVND (reference sequence). CDR3 length: 11 residues. PCR amplification relied on 60 Vbeta primers (plus 13 Jbeta primers). TCRdb keeps only in-frame clones here, not all; method: immunoSEQ multiplex PCR. Seen here are fewer than 200,000 clones, more than 70% observed once, and the top ten hold less than 2%. About this clone: Its target is not known.

The V and J genes are TRBV19 and TRBJ1-4; D is uncertain. This TCR was recovered from a male donor in good health and CMV-seronegative. The sequenced material came from PBMCs. CDR3 bases: TGTGCCAGTAAAACCGGCGAGCGCCTGTTTTTT. This encodes CASKTGERLFF.